The clone carrying this T cell receptor (beta chain) was seen more than once but under ten times. Its antigen remains unidentified. This specimen comes from a study of early T cells in non-severe SARS-CoV-2 infection. Study-wide results and limits: Matches to VDJdb favored anti-spike CD8 responses and missed private and CD4 specificities.

Germline CDR1 reads SGHNT; CDR2 reads YENEEA. CDR3 size: 15 residues. The germline V and J ends were trimmed by 1 base and 1 base, with 10 bases remaining between them. Individual cDNA molecules were tagged with unique molecular identifiers, the study reported. TCRdb independently ran MiXCR on the 5' RACE reads; one entry per CDR3 protein. Of more than 20,000 distinct CDR3 sequences in the sample, 4% were seen once. The specimen was whole blood. This sequence was found in an adult who was a healthcare worker with PCR-confirmed SARS-CoV-2 infection or an uninfected control (not recorded which). The chain couples TRBV11-3 to TRBJ1-1; D possibly corresponds to TRBD1 (6 bases). The CDR3, as DNA: TGTGCCAGCAGCTTAGGGGGGGCCGAGAACACTGAAGCTTTCTTT. This gives the protein CASSLGGAENTEAFF.